The sequence of this T cell receptor (beta chain) was determined in a study of blood T cells in healthy people across ages. In the study overall: For every two T cells, template switching captured about one barcoded beta molecule.

In regard to this clonotype: Antigen: not known.

This CDR3 region has 14 residues. V was clipped by 0 bases and J by 4 bases, with 7 bases between them. The germline V gene has CDR1 MNHEY and CDR2 SVGAGI. General observations from the study: Both higher diversity and more naive CD4+ cells marked long-lived donors when set against aged donors.

Donation came from healthy Caucasian individuals in Russia who were aged about 6 to 95. Primed by a sample-barcoded 5' primer and a J-beta primer mix, a second PCR proceeded for roughly 6 to 12 cycles. Every individual sample yielded 2.5 million or more paired-end reads (each containing CDR3). TCRdb passed the 5' RACE reads through MiXCR, listing each CDR3 protein once. The sample lists more than 1,400,000 distinct CDR3 sequences; about 40% were seen once. The sequencing sample was made of blood. This TCR was recovered from a woman aged 18-30 years in good health. This chain joins TRBV6-5 and TRBJ1-5; D is uncertain. DNA of the CDR3: TGTGCCAGCAGTTACTCGTCTTCAAATCAGCCCCAGCATTTT. Encoded protein: CASSYSSSNQPQHF.